Here is one T cell receptor (beta chain) with its context. The data originate from a study of control samples from healthy donors and cancer patients. Measured with immunoSEQ multiplex PCR; TCRdb has only the in-frame clones, and not every one. The sample consists of about 130,000 clones, about nine tenths of them appearing once. V was trimmed by 10 bases and J by 0 bases, leaving 18 bases between them. Per germline, CDR1 SGHNT and CDR2 YYREEE (reference sequence). The CDR3 has 15 residues. This clonotype was obtained from a woman aged 50 to 60 in good health. Material: blood. The chain combines TRBV5-4 with TRBJ2-3; D may be TRBD1 or TRBD2 (6 bases each). CDR3 residues: CALGGLGRSTDTQYF. The CDR3 nucleotides are TGTGCCCTGGGGGGCTTAGGTCGTAGCACAGATACGCAGTATTTT.